These T cell receptor beta chains were read from a single sample in a study of T-cell memory formation after mild COVID-19. TCRdb called the 5' RACE reads again in MiXCR, with one record for every CDR3 protein. The data contain 300,000 to 400,000 distinct CDR3 sequences, 20% to 25% of them singletons. The sequenced material came from PBMCs or a T cell subset sorted from them (not recorded which). Source of these receptors: an adult woman who had mild COVID-19 (a few samples of this study predate the infection). Cell type and time point are not known. CDR3s include the opening cysteine and the closing phenylalanine or tryptophan. Fields, in order: CDR3 DNA, CDR3 protein, J gene, D gene, clone size, V gene. D genes are given only for firm matches. Clone size, where shown, is once, few, many, or a class for clones that have expanded.

CDR3 DNA: TGTGCCAGCAGCTTGGGGTCCCAGCCCCAGCATTTT
CDR3 protein: CASSLGSQPQHF
J gene: TRBJ1-5
D gene: .
clone size: .
V gene: TRBV5-5

CDR3 DNA: TGTGCCAGCAGTCCTGGGACGCCAATTCGGGCCCTCCACTTT
CDR3 protein: CASSPGTPIRALHF
J gene: TRBJ1-6
D gene: .
clone size: .
V gene: TRBV27

CDR3 DNA: TGTGCCAGCAGGCCGGGAGGGGGAAACACCATATATTTT
CDR3 protein: CASRPGGGNTIYF
J gene: TRBJ1-3
D gene: .
clone size: .
V gene: TRBV12-3/TRBV12-4

CDR3 DNA: TGTGCCAGCAGCTTGGTGACTAGCGGACCTTCCTACGAGCAGTACTTC
CDR3 protein: CASSLVTSGPSYEQYF
J gene: TRBJ2-7
D gene: TRBD2
clone size: many
V gene: TRBV11-2

CDR3 DNA: TGTGCCAGCAGCTCGGGGAGGGGTTACACCATATATTTT
CDR3 protein: CASSSGRGYTIYF
J gene: TRBJ1-3
D gene: .
clone size: .
V gene: TRBV7-2

CDR3 DNA: TGCGCCAGCAGCTTGGCCTTGGGGTTCGAAGCTTTCTTT
CDR3 protein: CASSLALGFEAFF
J gene: TRBJ1-1
D gene: .
clone size: few
V gene: TRBV5-1

CDR3 DNA: TGTGCCAGCAGCCAATACCCGGGACGGACCCTACAAGAGACCCAGTACTTC
CDR3 protein: CASSQYPGRTLQETQYF
J gene: TRBJ2-5
D gene: .
clone size: .
V gene: TRBV6-5

CDR3 DNA: TGCAGTGCCCCGATCGTACGGGTATTGAACACTGAAGCTTTCTTT
CDR3 protein: CSAPIVRVLNTEAFF
J gene: TRBJ1-1
D gene: .
clone size: few
V gene: TRBV20-1

CDR3 DNA: TGTGCCAGCAGCTTAAATTCTCGTTCAGGGGCGCGGTGGGAGACCCAGTACTTC
CDR3 protein: CASSLNSRSGARWETQYF
J gene: TRBJ2-5
D gene: .
clone size: few
V gene: TRBV7-2

CDR3 DNA: TGTGCCAGCAGTTACGCCAAGATAACAGGGATCGGCAATCAGCCCCAGCATTTT
CDR3 protein: CASSYAKITGIGNQPQHF
J gene: TRBJ1-5
D gene: .
clone size: few
V gene: TRBV6-2/TRBV6-3

CDR3 DNA: TGCGCCAGCAGCAGAACCGGGACAGGGGGAGTTAATTCACCCCTCCACTTT
CDR3 protein: CASSRTGTGGVNSPLHF
J gene: TRBJ1-6
D gene: TRBD1
clone size: .
V gene: TRBV5-1

CDR3 DNA: TGTGCCAGCAGTGATCCGGACAGGGGCGACGAGCAGTACTTC
CDR3 protein: CASSDPDRGDEQYF
J gene: TRBJ2-7
D gene: TRBD1
clone size: few
V gene: TRBV25-1

CDR3 DNA: TGTGCCTGGAGTGTTATGGGTGAGCAGTTCTTC
CDR3 protein: CAWSVMGEQFF
J gene: TRBJ2-1
D gene: .
clone size: few
V gene: TRBV30

CDR3 DNA: TGTGCCAGCAGTTTTGGAGGTTTCTCCTACGAGCAGTACTTC
CDR3 protein: CASSFGGFSYEQYF
J gene: TRBJ2-7
D gene: .
clone size: few
V gene: TRBV12-3/TRBV12-4

CDR3 DNA: TGCGCCAGCACCTATACAGCGGGAAGCCCCTCCTACGAGCAGTACTTC
CDR3 protein: CASTYTAGSPSYEQYF
J gene: TRBJ2-7
D gene: TRBD2
clone size: many
V gene: TRBV5-1

CDR3 DNA: TGTGCCAGCAGCGCGCAGGACTGGCAGGAGCAGTACTTC
CDR3 protein: CASSAQDWQEQYF
J gene: TRBJ2-7
D gene: .
clone size: few
V gene: TRBV5-6

CDR3 DNA: TGTGCCAGCAGCCCGAGGGACGGGAACACCGGGGAGCTGTTTTTT
CDR3 protein: CASSPRDGNTGELFF
J gene: TRBJ2-2
D gene: .
clone size: .
V gene: TRBV5-4

CDR3 DNA: TGTGCCAGCAGCCCTCTGGACCCTCCCTACGAGCAGTACTTC
CDR3 protein: CASSPLDPPYEQYF
J gene: TRBJ2-7
D gene: .
clone size: .
V gene: TRBV28

CDR3 DNA: TGTGCCAGCACAACAGGACGTACTAACTATGGCTACACCTTC
CDR3 protein: CASTTGRTNYGYTF
J gene: TRBJ1-2
D gene: .
clone size: .
V gene: TRBV12-3/TRBV12-4

CDR3 DNA: TGTGCCAGCAGCTTAAAAGAGGTGAACACCGGGGAGCTGTTTTTT
CDR3 protein: CASSLKEVNTGELFF
J gene: TRBJ2-2
D gene: .
clone size: few
V gene: TRBV7-9

CDR3 DNA: TGCGCCAGCAGCCTCAACTCCGGGACACTGTCGAACAATGAGCAGTTCTTC
CDR3 protein: CASSLNSGTLSNNEQFF
J gene: TRBJ2-1
D gene: .
clone size: few
V gene: TRBV5-1

CDR3 DNA: TGCAGTGCTGTAAAGCAGGGTGGAAGCGGGGAGCTGTTTTTT
CDR3 protein: CSAVKQGGSGELFF
J gene: TRBJ2-2
D gene: .
clone size: .
V gene: TRBV20-1

CDR3 DNA: TGTGCCAGCAGCACAGGGGGCGCCGGGACAGATACGCAGTATTTT
CDR3 protein: CASSTGGAGTDTQYF
J gene: TRBJ2-3
D gene: TRBD1
clone size: few
V gene: TRBV6-6

CDR3 DNA: TGTGCCAGCTCACCGCGACTAGTGGGAGCGGGAGAGACCCAGTACTTC
CDR3 protein: CASSPRLVGAGETQYF
J gene: TRBJ2-5
D gene: .
clone size: few
V gene: TRBV18

CDR3 DNA: TGTGCCAGCAGCCGAAACCCGGACTTACCCGGAGAGACCCAGTACTTC
CDR3 protein: CASSRNPDLPGETQYF
J gene: TRBJ2-5
D gene: .
clone size: .
V gene: TRBV11-2

CDR3 DNA: TGCAGTGCTAGACTCCGAGGGACTAACACCGGGGAGCTGTTTTTT
CDR3 protein: CSARLRGTNTGELFF
J gene: TRBJ2-2
D gene: .
clone size: once
V gene: TRBV20-1

CDR3 DNA: TGTGCCAGCAGCTTGGCAGCAGGGAGGGAGGAGACCCAGTACTTC
CDR3 protein: CASSLAAGREETQYF
J gene: TRBJ2-5
D gene: TRBD2
clone size: .
V gene: TRBV5-6

CDR3 DNA: TGTGCCAGCAGAGGGGACTCCGAAAACCAGCCCCAGCATTTT
CDR3 protein: CASRGDSENQPQHF
J gene: TRBJ1-5
D gene: .
clone size: .
V gene: TRBV6-2/TRBV6-3

CDR3 DNA: TGTGCCAGCAGCTGGACAGCCATGAACACTGAAGCTTTCTTT
CDR3 protein: CASSWTAMNTEAFF
J gene: TRBJ1-1
D gene: .
clone size: .
V gene: TRBV7-2

CDR3 DNA: TGTGCCAGCAGCAACAGCGACTATGGCTACACCTTC
CDR3 protein: CASSNSDYGYTF
J gene: TRBJ1-2
D gene: .
clone size: few
V gene: TRBV9

CDR3 DNA: TGTGCTAGTGGTTTGGGGCAGGGGATTCCGGTCCTACACAATGAGCAGTTCTTC
CDR3 protein: CASGLGQGIPVLHNEQFF
J gene: TRBJ2-1
D gene: .
clone size: few
V gene: TRBV12-5

CDR3 DNA: TGTGCCAGCAGTCGGACAGGGGCGAGTGAAAAACTGTTTTTT
CDR3 protein: CASSRTGASEKLFF
J gene: TRBJ1-4
D gene: TRBD1
clone size: .
V gene: TRBV6-2/TRBV6-3

CDR3 DNA: TGCGCCAGCAGCTTGGGAGACAGGGTCTCCTACGAGCAGTACTTC
CDR3 protein: CASSLGDRVSYEQYF
J gene: TRBJ2-7
D gene: TRBD1
clone size: .
V gene: TRBV5-1

CDR3 DNA: TGTGCCACCAGCAGAGATCGGGGAGGGAGCTACGAGCAGTACTTC
CDR3 protein: CATSRDRGGSYEQYF
J gene: TRBJ2-7
D gene: TRBD2
clone size: .
V gene: TRBV15

CDR3 DNA: TGTGCCACCAGTGTTAACAGCTTGTCAGGGGCAGATACGCAGTATTTT
CDR3 protein: CATSVNSLSGADTQYF
J gene: TRBJ2-3
D gene: .
clone size: .
V gene: TRBV24-1

CDR3 DNA: TGCGCCAGCAGCTTGGTACCCGCCAGGGCAATCTCCCAAGAGACCCAGTACTTC
CDR3 protein: CASSLVPARAISQETQYF
J gene: TRBJ2-5
D gene: .
clone size: few
V gene: TRBV5-1

CDR3 DNA: TGTGCCAGCAGTTTCGGTTCCTACGAGCAGTACTTC
CDR3 protein: CASSFGSYEQYF
J gene: TRBJ2-7
D gene: .
clone size: many
V gene: TRBV12-3/TRBV12-4

CDR3 DNA: TGTGCCAGCAGGGGGGGGAGCACAGATACGCAGTATTTT
CDR3 protein: CASRGGSTDTQYF
J gene: TRBJ2-3
D gene: TRBD2
clone size: few
V gene: TRBV12-3/TRBV12-4

CDR3 DNA: TGTGCTAGCAGCGGCAGGTTGTTGGGCGGGCAAGAGACCCAGTACTTC
CDR3 protein: CASSGRLLGGQETQYF
J gene: TRBJ2-5
D gene: .
clone size: .
V gene: TRBV7-7